The 10 T cell receptor beta chains reported below all come from one sample, sequenced in a study of OX40 agonist ivuxolimab in advanced cancers. Repertoires were generated with immunoSEQ multiplex PCR, while TCRdb's copy carries only in-frame clones and drops some. The table lists about 32,000 clones, roughly 76% of them singletons. Sample: CD4+ or CD8+ T cells sorted from blood, taken in a trial of the OX40 agonist ivuxolimab. Source of these receptors: an adult with an advanced solid tumor such as melanoma, head and neck, liver or kidney cancer.

The CDR3, as DNA: TGTGCCAGTAGTCTTCGGACAGGGAGAGAGACCCAGTACTTC. As protein: CASSLRTGRETQYF. The chain links TRBV19 to TRBJ2-5; 8 nucleotides align to TRBD1. V trimming: 5 bases; J trimming: 4 bases; junction bases outside the gene matches: 6. The CDR3 spans 14 residues. CDR1 and CDR2 from the germline V gene are LNHDA and SQIVND (reference sequence).

This clone showed up just once. The rearrangement joins TRBV6-5 to TRBJ2-1; 9 bases are shared with TRBD1. The CDR3 sequence is 14 residues long. Unmatched junction bases numbered 9, after V lost 7 bases and J lost 8 bases. CDR1 and CDR2 from the germline V gene are MNHEY and SVGAGI. The CDR3: CASTPRTGGHEQFF. The DNA of the CDR3 is TGTGCCAGCACCCCACGAACAGGGGGCCATGAGCAGTTCTTC.

The genes are TRBV7-7 and TRBJ2-2; D unresolved. Germline CDR1 is SSHAT and CDR2 is FNYEAQ (reference sequence). This CDR3 comprises 12 residues. With 4 bases removed from V and 3 bases from J, the gap between germline ends came to 3 bases. CDR3 sequence: CASSSHTGELFF. The CDR3 DNA sequence: TGTGCCAGCAGCTCTCACACCGGGGAGCTGTTTTTT. The full variable domain, its missing parts supplied by reference TRBV7-7 and TRBJ2-2, is GAGVSQSPRYKVTKRGQDVTLRCDPISSHATLYWYQQALGQGPEFLTYFNYEAQPDKSGLPSDRFSAERPEGSISTLTIQRTEQRDSAMYRCASSSHTGELFFGEGSRLTVL.

This clone has only one observation. The chain carries TRBV10-3 and TRBJ1-1; D call uncertain. The CDR3 totals 14 residues. The ends were cut back, 10 bases at V and 5 bases at J, with 20 bases in the middle. Looked up from germline, CDR1 is ENHRY and CDR2 is SYGVKD. CDR3 in amino acids: CATGKADGGTEAFF. The CDR3, as DNA: TGTGCCACCGGGAAGGCCGATGGAGGGACTGAAGCTTTCTTT.

CDR3 sequence: CASSLEGQGGNQPQHF. In DNA, the CDR3 is TGTGCCAGCAGTTTAGAGGGACAGGGTGGGAATCAGCCCCAGCATTTT. The chain links TRBV28 to TRBJ1-5; 9 bases agree with TRBD1. The CDR3 has 16 amino acids. Germline CDR1 MDHEN, CDR2 SYDVKM. Trimming at V came to 2 bases and at J to 4 bases, leaving 6 bases not matched to a gene.

The chain joins TRBV18 to TRBJ2-5; the D is unclear. The CDR3 totals 14 residues. CDR1 is KGHSH, CDR2 LQKENI, per germline. With 3 bases removed from V and 2 bases from J, the gap between germline ends came to 10 bases. Here the CDR3 reads CASSPSPSQETQYF. CDR3 in DNA: TGTGCCAGCTCACCTTCTCCAAGTCAAGAGACCCAGTACTTC.

This clone was seen only a few times. The J gene is TRBJ2-3, the V gene TRBV10-3; TRBD2 matches 7 bases. CDR1 ENHRY and CDR2 SYGVKD come from the germline V gene. The CDR3 spans 15 residues. The V and J ends lost 8 bases and 4 bases, in that order; junction bases with no gene match: 12. Written as DNA, the CDR3 is TGTGCCATCGCCATAGGCGGGAGTGGGGCAGATACGCAGTATTTT. Its translation is CAIAIGGSGADTQYF.

A few counts support this clone. This chain connects TRBV4-1 to TRBJ2-2; no reliable D call. The V end lost 1 base, the J end lost 0 bases, and 6 bases lay between the germline ends. CDR3 length equals 15 residues. Germline V gene lookup returns CDR1 MGHRA and CDR2 YSYEKL. The CDR3, as DNA: TGCGCCAGCAGCCAAGCTACCGCGAACACCGGGGAGCTGTTTTTT. Protein product: CASSQATANTGELFF.

The rearrangement joins TRBV6-1 to TRBJ1-5; no firm D call. Germline CDR1 and CDR2: MNHNS and SASEGT. Trimming removed 5 bases from V and 6 bases from J, with 11 bases in between. The CDR3 length is 13 residues. CDR3 nucleotides: TGTGCCAGCAGTAGTCAGGCGGCTCAGCCCCAGCATTTT. It yields the protein CASSSQAAQPQHF.

The count of this clone is one. The chain uses TRBV6-1 and TRBJ2-7; 8 bases map to TRBD2. The CDR3 totals 15 residues. J was trimmed by 4 bases and V by 6 bases; bases with no gene match: 11. Germline loops: CDR1 MNHNS, CDR2 SASEGT. CDR3 amino acids: CASRERGGQTYEQYF. DNA of the CDR3: TGTGCCAGCAGGGAGCGCGGGGGGCAGACTTACGAGCAGTACTTC.